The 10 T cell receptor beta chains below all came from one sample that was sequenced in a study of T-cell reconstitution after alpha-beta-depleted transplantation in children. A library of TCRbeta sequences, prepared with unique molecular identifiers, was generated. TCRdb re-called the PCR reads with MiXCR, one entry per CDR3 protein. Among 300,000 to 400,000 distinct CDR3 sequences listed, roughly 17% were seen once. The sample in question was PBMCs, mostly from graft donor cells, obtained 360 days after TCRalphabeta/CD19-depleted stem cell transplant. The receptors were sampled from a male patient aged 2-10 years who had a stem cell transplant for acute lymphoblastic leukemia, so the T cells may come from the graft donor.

The chain's CDR3 is CASSLGQGIRRDTQYF. CDR3 sequence (DNA): TGCGCCAGCAGCCTAGGACAGGGAATACGACGTGATACGCAGTATTTT. The chain is built from TRBV5-1 and TRBJ2-3; 8 positions match TRBD1. The CDR3 sequence is 16 residues long. V shed 4 bases, J shed 6 bases, and the junction held 13 bases outside the gene matches. Looked up from germline, CDR1 is SGHRS and CDR2 is YFSETQ.

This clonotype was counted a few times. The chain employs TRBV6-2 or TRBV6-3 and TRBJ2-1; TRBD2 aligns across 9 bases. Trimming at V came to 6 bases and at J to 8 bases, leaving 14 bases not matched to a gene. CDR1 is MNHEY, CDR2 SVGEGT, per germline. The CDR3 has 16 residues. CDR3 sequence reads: CASRPGGLALRDEQFF. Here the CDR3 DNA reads TGTGCCAGCAGACCAGGAGGACTAGCGTTAAGAGATGAGCAGTTCTTC.

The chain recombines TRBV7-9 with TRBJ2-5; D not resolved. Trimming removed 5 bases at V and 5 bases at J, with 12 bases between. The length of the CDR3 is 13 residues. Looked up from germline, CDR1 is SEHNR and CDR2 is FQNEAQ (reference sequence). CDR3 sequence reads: CASSAPIGETQYF. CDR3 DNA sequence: TGTGCCAGCAGCGCCCCGATCGGGGAGACCCAGTACTTC.

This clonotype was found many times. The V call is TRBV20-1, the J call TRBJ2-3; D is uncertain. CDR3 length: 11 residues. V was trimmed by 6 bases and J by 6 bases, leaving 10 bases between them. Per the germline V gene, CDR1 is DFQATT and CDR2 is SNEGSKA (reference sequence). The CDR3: CSAQVGDTQYF. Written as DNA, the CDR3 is TGCAGTGCCCAGGTCGGCGATACGCAGTATTTT.

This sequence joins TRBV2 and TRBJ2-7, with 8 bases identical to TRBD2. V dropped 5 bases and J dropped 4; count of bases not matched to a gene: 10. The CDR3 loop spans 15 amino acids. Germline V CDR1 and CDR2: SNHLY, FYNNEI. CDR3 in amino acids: CASSYAGTSSYEQYF. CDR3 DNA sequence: TGTGCCAGCAGTTACGCCGGGACTAGTTCATACGAGCAGTACTTC.

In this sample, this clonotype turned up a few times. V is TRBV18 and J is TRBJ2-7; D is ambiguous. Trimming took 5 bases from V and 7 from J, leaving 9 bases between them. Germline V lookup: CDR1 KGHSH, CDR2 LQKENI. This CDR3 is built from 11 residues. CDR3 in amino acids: CASSGQWEQYF. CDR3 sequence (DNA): TGTGCCAGCTCAGGGCAATGGGAGCAGTACTTC. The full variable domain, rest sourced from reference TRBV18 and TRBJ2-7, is NAGVMQNPRHLVRRRGQEARLRCSPMKGHSHVYWYRQLPEEGLKFMVYLQKENIIDESGMPKERFSAEFPKEGPSILRIQQVVRGDSAAYFCASSGQWEQYFGPGTRLTVT.

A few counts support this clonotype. As DNA, the CDR3 is TGTGCCAGCAAACGGGGTCAAGAGACCCAGTACTTC. Its translation is CASKRGQETQYF. The chain has TRBV2 and TRBJ2-5; tentative D call: TRBD2 (5 bases). Trimming removed 7 bases at V and 2 bases at J, with 8 bases between. CDR3 size: 12 residues. Germline-derived CDR1 and CDR2 are SNHLY and FYNNEI.

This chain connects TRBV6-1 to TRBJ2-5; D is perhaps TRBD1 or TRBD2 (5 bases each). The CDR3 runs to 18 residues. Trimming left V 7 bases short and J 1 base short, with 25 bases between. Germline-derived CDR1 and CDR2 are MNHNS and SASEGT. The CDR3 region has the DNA TGTGCCAGCACTAACCCCCGGGACGGCCTCCGCGTCCAAGAGACCCAGTACTTC. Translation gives CASTNPRDGLRVQETQYF.

The CDR3 protein is CASTNGASEGNEQFF. The CDR3 DNA is TGTGCCAGCACCAACGGGGCTAGTGAAGGCAATGAGCAGTTCTTC. The chain carries TRBV9 and TRBJ2-1, with D perhaps matching TRBD1 or TRBD2 (5 bases each). The CDR3 loop spans 15 amino acids. Germline CDR1 reads SGDLS; CDR2 reads YYNGEE. V lost 6 bases and J lost 6, with 19 bases in between.

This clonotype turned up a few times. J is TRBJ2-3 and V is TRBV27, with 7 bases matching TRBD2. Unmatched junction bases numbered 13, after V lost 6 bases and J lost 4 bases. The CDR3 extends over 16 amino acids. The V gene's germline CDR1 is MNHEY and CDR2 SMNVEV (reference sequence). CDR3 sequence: CASSPRAGEFPDTQYF. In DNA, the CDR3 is TGTGCCAGCAGCCCCCGGGCGGGAGAGTTCCCAGATACGCAGTATTTT.